This TCR beta chain came from a study of blood T cell repertoires in COVID-19. Study as a whole: From the United States, Italy and Spain came samples of acute and convalescent COVID-19. Nucleic acid was either cDNA or gDNA, and it came from T cells, B-cell-depleted T cells, or PBMCs.

Per the original data handling: Amplified reference gene primers provided the basis for estimating nucleated cell counts. Libraries were prepared by immunoSEQ multiplex PCR; TCRdb keeps only in-frame clonotypes and omits some of them. V, J and clone size reflect that table, while D and trimming were determined from the DNA. The table records just over 650,000 clones, 75% to 90% of them present only once. V lost 1 base, J lost 0 bases, and 13 bases lay in between. The V gene's germline CDR1 is SEHNR and CDR2 FQNEAQ (reference sequence). CDR3 length equals 17 residues. Material: peripheral blood. This rearrangement joins TRBV7-9 to TRBJ2-1; unclear D gene. This clonotype was sampled from a woman between 18 and 29 years old with acute or convalescent COVID-19. Here the CDR3 reads CASSLGLLRSSYNEQFF. The CDR3 DNA sequence: TGTGCCAGCAGCTTAGGGCTCCTCCGAAGCTCCTACAATGAGCAGTTCTTC. The entire variable domain, with the rest obtained from reference TRBV7-9 and TRBJ2-1, is as follows: DTGVSQNPRHKITKRGQNVTFRCDPISEHNRLYWYRQTLGQGPEFLTYFQNEAQLEKSRLLSDRFSAERPKGSFSTLEIQRTEQGDSAMYLCASSLGLLRSSYNEQFFGPGTRLTVL.